Shown below are 14 T cell receptor beta chains from a single sample sequenced in a study of cytomegalovirus exposure and HLA in healthy donors. The data were produced by immunoSEQ multiplex PCR, yet TCRdb's version contains in-frame clones alone and is incomplete. The sample consists of tens of thousands of clones, roughly 90% of them appearing once. The sample comprised PBMCs. These receptors were collected from a woman younger than 30 in good health and CMV-seronegative.

V gene TRBV7-8 combines with J gene TRBJ1-1, with D unresolved. CDR1 is SGHVS and CDR2 is FQNEAQ in the germline V gene. The CDR3 has 14 amino acids. V dropped 4 bases and J dropped 0 bases, with 9 bases sitting between them. CDR3 in DNA: TGTGCCAGCAGCTCACAGCTGATGAACACTGAAGCTTTCTTT. This translates into CASSSQLMNTEAFF.

The chain is built from TRBV6-5 and TRBJ2-2; D perhaps matches TRBD1 (6 bases). CDR1 is MNHEY and CDR2 is SVGAGI in the germline V gene. The CDR3 covers 15 residues. Deletions cut 0 bases from V and 5 bases from J, with 10 bases between. The CDR3 DNA is TGTGCCAGCAGTTACTCCACAGGGTGGACCGGGGAGCTGTTTTTT. Translating it yields CASSYSTGWTGELFF.

The rearrangement uses TRBV27 and TRBJ1-1; D gene ambiguous. V was shortened by 2 bases and J by 7 bases, with 23 bases between the two germline ends. Germline V gene sequence: CDR1 MNHEY, CDR2 SMNVEV (reference sequence). This CDR3 contains 17 residues. CDR3 coding DNA: TGTGCCAGCAGTTTACGGGTCAAAAGAGGGTCCAACGGTGAAGCTTTCTTT. Encoded protein: CASSLRVKRGSNGEAFF.

The CDR3 sequence is CASSSASGSTDTQYF. CDR3 sequence (DNA): TGTGCCAGCAGCTCAGCCAGCGGGAGCACAGATACGCAGTATTTT. The V gene is TRBV9, the J gene TRBJ2-3, with D possibly being TRBD2 (6 bases). The CDR3 covers 15 residues. Trimming left V 4 bases short and J 0 bases short, with 12 bases between. Germline-derived CDR1 and CDR2 are SGDLS and YYNGEE.

The chain couples TRBV11-2 to TRBJ1-1; 10 nucleotides line up with TRBD1. J gave up 4 bases and V 5 bases, and 10 bases lay outside the gene matches. Germline values: CDR1 SGHAT, CDR2 FQNNGV. The CDR3 spans 16 residues. The CDR3 bases are TGTGCCAGCAGCCCATCTCCGGGACAGGGGCCCACTGAAGCTTTCTTT. This gives the protein CASSPSPGQGPTEAFF.

This rearrangement joins TRBV19 to TRBJ2-7, with 9 bases aligning to TRBD1. CDR3 size: 15 residues. Germline CDR1 LNHDA, CDR2 SQIVND (reference sequence). J was trimmed by 3 bases and V by 9 bases; bases with no gene match: 12. The CDR3 is CARGQGTRLGYEQYF. The DNA for the CDR3 is TGTGCCAGAGGACAGGGGACTCGGTTGGGCTACGAGCAGTACTTC.

The rearrangement uses TRBV5-1 and TRBJ1-4, with TRBD1 matching 7 bases. This CDR3 has 17 residues. In germline, CDR1 is SGHRS, CDR2 YFSETQ. Losses at the gene ends were 0 bases for V and 5 bases for J; bases not matched to a gene: 10. The CDR3 sequence is CASSLGRQQGMNEKLFF. The CDR3 DNA follows: TGCGCCAGCAGCTTGGGGAGGCAACAGGGGATGAATGAAAAACTGTTTTTT.

The chain carries TRBV10-3 and TRBJ2-3; 7 bases line up with TRBD1. V gave up 4 bases and J gave up 0 bases; unmatched junction bases: 4. CDR1 and CDR2 (germline): ENHRY, SYGVKD. This CDR3 has 15 residues. CDR3: CAISGDSSSTDTQYF. CDR3 DNA sequence: TGTGCCATCAGTGGGGACAGCTCTAGCACAGATACGCAGTATTTT.

The gene calls are TRBV15 and TRBJ1-3; 9 positions match TRBD1. With 6 bases clipped from V and 3 bases from J, the junction kept 6 bases outside the gene matches. From germline, CDR1 is LNHNV and CDR2 YYDKDF (reference sequence). This CDR3 is 15 amino acids long. Written as DNA, the CDR3 is TGTGCCACCAGAAGTGGGACAGGGATTGGAAACACCATATATTTT. Encoded protein: CATRSGTGIGNTIYF.

V usage is TRBV5-1 and J usage is TRBJ1-5; D might be TRBD1 (6 bases). The CDR3 contains 15 residues. V gave up 5 bases and J gave up 0 bases, with 12 bases separating them. CDR1 and CDR2 (germline): SGHRS, YFSETQ. CDR3 residues: CASRVTGNSNQPQHF. The CDR3 bases are TGCGCCAGCAGGGTAACAGGGAATAGCAATCAGCCCCAGCATTTT. The complete variable domain, with remaining parts taken from reference TRBV5-1 and TRBJ1-5, reads KAGVTQTPRYLIKTRGQQVTLSCSPISGHRSVSWYQQTPGQGLQFLFEYFSETQRNKGNFPGRFSGRQFSNSRSEMNVSTLELGDSALYLCASRVTGNSNQPQHFGDGTRLSIL.

The V call is TRBV5-6, the J call TRBJ2-3, with D unclear. V dropped 4 bases and J dropped 0 bases, with 6 bases sitting between them. Germline CDR1 and CDR2: SGHDT and YYEEEE. The CDR3 runs 13 residues. This chain's CDR3 is CASSPFSTDTQYF. CDR3 DNA sequence: TGTGCCAGCAGCCCCTTTAGCACAGATACGCAGTATTTT. The full variable domain, in which reference TRBV5-6 and TRBJ2-3 provide the parts outside the CDR3, is DAGVTQSPTHLIKTRGQQVTLRCSPKSGHDTVSWYQQALGQGPQFIFQYYEEEERQRGNFPDRFSGHQFPNYSSELNVNALLLGDSALYLCASSPFSTDTQYFGPGTRLTVL.

This rearrangement joins TRBV5-5 to TRBJ2-2; 7 bases line up with TRBD1. Trimming cost V 4 bases and J 3 bases; bases outside gene matches: 9. The CDR3 runs 16 residues. The germline V gene encodes CDR1 SGHKS and CDR2 YYEKEE (reference sequence). DNA for the CDR3: TGTGCCAGCAGCGCAAACGACAGGGTCTACACCGGGGAGCTGTTTTTT. It specifies CASSANDRVYTGELFF.

V usage is TRBV10-3 and J usage is TRBJ1-3, with 7 bases identical to TRBD1. Germline V gene sequence: CDR1 ENHRY, CDR2 SYGVKD. This CDR3 has 15 residues. The J segment lost 4 bases and the V segment lost 6 bases, leaving 9 bases of the junction unmatched. CDR3 in DNA: TGTGCCATCAGCGGACAGGTAGTGTCCGGAAACACCATATATTTT. Amino acids: CAISGQVVSGNTIYF.

In this sample, this clone turned up a few times. This rearrangement joins TRBV13 to TRBJ2-5; TRBD2 agrees at 10 bases. Per germline, CDR1 PRHDT and CDR2 FYEKMQ (reference sequence). Trimming cost V 3 bases and J 2 bases; bases outside gene matches: 3. CDR3 length equals 15 residues. CDR3 sequence: CASSFRSGGQETQYF. The CDR3 DNA reads as TGTGCCAGCAGCTTCCGTAGCGGGGGGCAAGAGACCCAGTACTTC. Based on the CDR3 plus reference TRBV13 and TRBJ2-5, the full variable domain is AAGVIQSPRHLIKEKRETATLKCYPIPRHDTVYWYQQGPGQDPQFLISFYEKMQSDKGSIPDRFSAQQFSDYHSELNMSSLELGDSALYFCASSFRSGGQETQYFGPGTRLLVL.